The present entry profiles one TCR beta chain with its context. The antigen remains undetermined. The CDR3 covers 18 residues. V was trimmed by 5 bases and J by 5 bases, leaving 22 bases between them. Per germline, CDR1 MNHEY and CDR2 SMNVEV (reference sequence). This sample was included in a study of T cell responses to AZD1222 COVID-19 vaccine. The table came from immunoSEQ multiplex PCR; TCRdb's copy has only in-frame clones and leaves some out. The data show about 100,000 clones, roughly 87% seen once. Study-level points and caveats: An increase in Spike-specific TCR breadth and depth was observed after two AZD1222 doses. Clonal diversity was possibly underestimated, and white British individuals and females predominated among donors.

The J gene is TRBJ1-6, the V gene TRBV27, with D hard to call. The sample was peripheral blood, taken on day 0 of MenACWY control vaccination. This clonotype was obtained from an adult in good health. The CDR3 is CASSPQPGGMGDNSPLHF. As DNA, the CDR3 is TGTGCCAGCAGTCCCCAACCGGGAGGGATGGGAGATAATTCACCCCTCCACTTT.